The 27 T cell receptor beta chains below come from one sample, sequenced in a study of T cells after yellow fever vaccination. TCRdb ran MiXCR on the 5' RACE reads and lists one entry per CDR3 protein. The sample lists 100,000 to 150,000 distinct CDR3 sequences, 12% to 15% seen once, with around 46% in the top ten. Sequenced here: CD8+ T cells sorted from PBMCs, sampled 5 days after the yellow fever booster vaccination. The receptors derive from a man younger than 35 who received the YFV17D yellow fever vaccine.

To note about this clonotype: The DNA is left out, because the CDR3 cannot be placed on it with certainty; the CDR3 is given as TCRdb lists it. This rearrangement joins TRBV12-3 or TRBV12-4 to TRBJ2-3; the table assigns TRBD1, which was not confirmed against the DNA. The CDR3 sequence runs 15 residues, both termini included. CDR3 region: CASSSSAGEADTQYF.

This clonotype was counted a few times. The chain recombines TRBV7-9 with TRBJ2-1; no clear D gene. The CDR3 length is 15 residues. Germline V gene lookup returns CDR1 SEHNR and CDR2 FQNEAQ (reference sequence). V gave up 2 bases and J gave up 4 bases, with 12 bases separating them. CDR3 DNA sequence: TGTGCCAGCAGCTTAATCATTGGCTTATACAATGAGCAGTTCTTC. Residues: CASSLIIGLYNEQFF.

This clonotype appeared a few times. V usage is TRBV15 and J usage is TRBJ1-5; D unclear. CDR1 and CDR2 from the germline V gene are LNHNV and YYDKDF (reference sequence). V was cut by 0 bases and J by 4 bases, with 10 bases left in between. The CDR3 is 15 amino acids. In DNA form, the CDR3 reads TGTGCCACCAGCAGAGAACCGTTTGGGAATCAGCCCCAGCATTTT. This codes for CATSREPFGNQPQHF. Supplemented by reference TRBV15 and TRBJ1-5, the full variable domain reads DAMVIQNPRYQVTQFGKPVTLSCSQTLNHNVMYWYQQKSSQAPKLLFHYYDKDFNNEADTPDNFQSRRPNTSFCFLDIRSPGLGDTAMYLCATSREPFGNQPQHFGDGTRLSIL.

The rearrangement joins TRBV7-9 to TRBJ1-3, with 8 nucleotides matching TRBD1. V trimming: 4 bases; J trimming: 9 bases; junction bases outside the gene matches: 14. Per the germline V gene, CDR1 is SEHNR and CDR2 is FQNEAQ (reference sequence). The CDR3 contains 16 residues. CDR3 in amino acids: CASSSDSDRAPRTIYF. The CDR3 DNA is TGTGCCAGCAGCTCAGATTCGGACAGGGCGCCGCGCACCATATATTTT.

The rearrangement uses TRBV7-9 and TRBJ2-4, with a tentative D call TRBD1 (5 bases). Trimming shortened V by 5 bases and J by 0 bases, and 11 bases separated the two germline ends. The CDR3 consists of 15 residues. Germline assignment: CDR1 SEHNR and CDR2 FQNEAQ (reference sequence). For the CDR3, the DNA is TGTGCCAGCAGCCCCAGGGTCCTAGCCAAAAACATTCAGTACTTC. The encoded protein is CASSPRVLAKNIQYF.

This clonotype turned up a few times. The CDR3 protein is CASSYSREAGRNTEAFF. The CDR3 bases are TGTGCCAGCAGTTACTCGAGGGAAGCAGGGCGGAACACTGAAGCTTTCTTT. The chain uses TRBV6-6 and TRBJ1-1, with D possibly matching TRBD1 (5 bases). Germline V gene data show CDR1 as MNHNY and CDR2 as SVGAGI (reference sequence). The V and J ends lost 0 bases and 1 base respectively, with 15 bases between them. The CDR3 has 17 residues.

In its sample, this clonotype ranks as medium-sized. The J gene is TRBJ1-2, the V gene TRBV29-1; the D is unclear. The CDR3 extends over 12 amino acids. Trimming cost V 3 bases and J 7 bases, with 12 bases left between them. Germline V lookup: CDR1 SQVTM, CDR2 ANQGSEA. CDR3 DNA sequence: TGCAGCGTTGACGACGGAATGGGTGGCTACACCTTC. Translated: CSVDDGMGGYTF.

J is TRBJ1-2 and V is TRBV12-3 or TRBV12-4; no firm D call. The CDR3 has 15 amino acids. Deletions cut 5 bases from V and 0 bases from J, with 13 bases between. The CDR3 sequence: CASSPRTTTNYGYTF. The CDR3, as DNA: TGTGCCAGCAGTCCTCGGACGACTACTAACTATGGCTACACCTTC.

This clonotype was seen at least ten times. The genes are TRBV27 and TRBJ1-5; D gene unclear. This CDR3 has 15 residues. The germline V gene encodes CDR1 MNHEY and CDR2 SMNVEV (reference sequence). V lost 5 bases and J 2 bases, leaving 13 bases between the germline ends. The CDR3 nucleotides are TGTGCCAGCAGTCTCACCCCCGGTGGCAATCAGCCCCAGCATTTT. This gives the protein CASSLTPGGNQPQHF.

The V gene is TRBV29-1, the J gene TRBJ1-1, with D perhaps matching TRBD1 (6 bases). Between the trimmed V and J ends, which lost 7 bases and 5 bases, there was a span of 17 bases. The CDR3 sequence is 13 residues long. Looked up from germline, CDR1 is SQVTM and CDR2 is ANQGSEA. This CDR3 reads CSAFRGPGTEAFF. The CDR3, as DNA: TGCAGCGCCTTCAGGGGTCCGGGAACTGAAGCTTTCTTT.

This clonotype was counted between two and nine times. The V and J genes are TRBV13 and TRBJ1-6, with a weak D call TRBD1 (5 bases). The germline CDR1 and CDR2 sequences are PRHDT and FYEKMQ (reference sequence). The CDR3 loop spans 12 amino acids. The germline V and J ends were trimmed by 10 bases and 3 bases, with 7 bases remaining between them. CDR3 DNA: TGTGCCACGGGGGGCTATAATTCACCCCTCCACTTT. It encodes CATGGYNSPLHF.

This chain uses TRBV29-1 with TRBJ2-1, with a weak D call TRBD2 (7 bases). The CDR3 length is 17 residues. Germline assignment: CDR1 SQVTM and CDR2 ANQGSEA. The ends were cut back, 3 bases at V and 5 bases at J, with 23 bases in the middle. CDR3 protein: CSVDCGGGEMGDNEQFF. The CDR3 nucleotides are TGCAGCGTTGACTGCGGGGGCGGGGAGATGGGGGACAATGAGCAGTTCTTC.

This clonotype was picked up a small number of times. The gene calls are TRBV4-1 and TRBJ2-1; D is possibly TRBD1 or TRBD2 (6 bases each). Trimming took off 0 bases at V and 8 bases at J, with 11 bases between the two ends. The CDR3 covers 14 residues. CDR1 MGHRA and CDR2 YSYEKL come from the germline V gene. The CDR3 DNA reads TGCGCCAGCAGCCAAGAAGGACGGGGGCATGAGCAGTTCTTC. Its protein product is CASSQEGRGHEQFF.

The CDR3 sequence is CASSRTGDNSPLHF. For the CDR3, the DNA is TGTGCCAGCAGTAGGACAGGGGATAATTCACCCCTCCACTTT. The chain is built from TRBV6-5 and TRBJ1-6, with 9 bases identical to TRBD1. The germline gives CDR1 MNHEY, CDR2 SVGAGI. This CDR3 spans 14 amino acids. J lost 5 bases, V lost 5 bases, and 1 base had no gene match.

The chain recombines TRBV7-3 with TRBJ2-1; D is uncertain. Trimming left V 2 bases short and J 4 bases short, with 12 bases between. This CDR3 is 15 amino acids long. Looked up from germline, CDR1 is SGHTA and CDR2 is FQGTGA. CDR3 bases: TGTGCCAGCAGCTTATATGCTAGTGCGTACAATGAGCAGTTCTTC. It encodes CASSLYASAYNEQFF.

With respect to this clonotype: One end of the junction does not line up with germline, which may come from a read error. The chain joins TRBV20-1 to TRBJ1-5; D may be TRBD1 (5 bases). CDR1 and CDR2 (germline): DFQATT, SNEGSKA (reference sequence). CDR3 length: 13 residues. CDR3 sequence: CSAREGLAQHQHF. CDR3 bases: TGCAGTGCTAGAGAGGGGCTAGCTCAGCACCAGCATTTT.

This chain joins TRBV7-9 and TRBJ1-2; 9 nucleotides agree with TRBD1. J was trimmed by 4 bases and V by 5 bases; bases with no gene match: 11. The CDR3 extends over 16 amino acids. Germline CDR1 reads SEHNR; CDR2 reads FQNEAQ (reference sequence). The CDR3 is CASSPVTGGFLYGYTF. CDR3 sequence (DNA): TGTGCCAGCAGCCCCGTGACAGGGGGATTCCTCTATGGCTACACCTTC.

This clonotype occurred a few times. The chain links TRBV10-3 to TRBJ1-3; no clear D. Germline loops: CDR1 ENHRY, CDR2 SYGVKD. The CDR3 length is 15 residues. The ends were cut back, 6 bases at V and 0 bases at J, with 12 bases in the middle. The CDR3, as DNA: TGTGCCATCAGGGATCAGACCTACTCTGGAAACACCATATATTTT. This codes for CAIRDQTYSGNTIYF.

The chain recombines TRBV2 with TRBJ2-2; 9 bases match TRBD2. Trimming at V came to 10 bases and at J to 0 bases, leaving 9 bases not matched to a gene. Germline V gene lookup returns CDR1 SNHLY and CDR2 FYNNEI. The CDR3 is 16 amino acids. This CDR3 is CAIPGLASPNTGELFF. CDR3 sequence (DNA): TGTGCCATCCCGGGACTAGCCTCCCCGAACACCGGGGAGCTGTTTTTT.

The rearrangement uses TRBV27 and TRBJ2-5, with 9 bases fitting TRBD2. The CDR3 length is 15 residues. The V gene's germline CDR1 is MNHEY and CDR2 SMNVEV (reference sequence). V lost 4 bases to trimming and J lost 2 bases; unmatched junction nucleotides: 5. CDR3 sequence: CASSWNSGGQETQYF. The CDR3 nucleotides are TGTGCCAGCAGTTGGAATAGCGGGGGACAAGAGACCCAGTACTTC.

Here the CDR3 reads CASRRSRAGTEAFF. The CDR3 coding sequence is TGTGCCAGCAGGCGGAGCCGGGCGGGCACTGAAGCTTTCTTT. V gene TRBV3-1 combines with J gene TRBJ1-1; D ambiguous. The germline gives CDR1 LGHDT, CDR2 YNNKEL (reference sequence). There are 14 residues in the CDR3. Trimming removed 6 bases from V and 4 bases from J, with 15 bases in between.

V and J are TRBV7-9 and TRBJ1-2, with no clear D. The V end was cut by 1 base, the J end by 4 bases, with 16 bases between. CDR1 is SEHNR, CDR2 FQNEAQ, per germline (reference sequence). This CDR3 is 16 amino acids long. This CDR3 is CASSLVGDWAGYGYTF. The DNA for the CDR3 is TGTGCCAGCAGCTTAGTGGGCGACTGGGCCGGCTATGGCTACACCTTC.

This clonotype was recorded many times. V and J are TRBV4-1 and TRBJ1-1, with D hard to call. This CDR3 has 16 residues. Germline V lookup: CDR1 MGHRA, CDR2 YSYEKL. V shed 5 bases and J shed 1 base, with 17 bases lying between them. The CDR3 sequence is CASSSRTGQQNTEAFF. The CDR3 region has the DNA TGCGCCAGCAGCAGCAGGACTGGGCAGCAGAACACTGAAGCTTTCTTT.

This clonotype has a handful of counts. The chain is built from TRBV29-1 and TRBJ2-2, with TRBD1 matching 8 bases. The CDR3 sequence is 15 residues long. The J segment lost 4 bases and the V segment lost 1 base, leaving 5 bases of the junction unmatched. Germline V gene lookup returns CDR1 SQVTM and CDR2 ANQGSEA. The chain's CDR3 is CSVEGMDRATGELFF. CDR3 nucleotides: TGCAGCGTTGAAGGGATGGACAGGGCCACCGGGGAGCTGTTTTTT.

The J gene is TRBJ2-2, the V gene TRBV4-1; unclear D gene. The CDR3 extends over 16 amino acids. Germline loops: CDR1 MGHRA, CDR2 YSYEKL. Trimming shortened V by 0 bases and J by 2 bases, and 10 bases separated the two germline ends. CDR3 region: CASSQDQTGNTGELFF. The CDR3 DNA reads as TGCGCCAGCAGCCAAGATCAAACGGGTAACACCGGGGAGCTGTTTTTT.

The rearrangement links TRBV6-5 to TRBJ1-2; TRBD1 is a possible D gene (6 bases). The CDR3 sequence is 15 residues long. V lost 2 bases to trimming and J lost 1 base, with 11 bases between them. The germline V gene encodes CDR1 MNHEY and CDR2 SVGAGI. The chain's CDR3 is CASSYAGTFNYGYTF. DNA of the CDR3: TGTGCCAGCAGTTACGCCGGGACATTTAACTATGGCTACACCTTC.

This clonotype was recorded a few times. The chain employs TRBV7-6 and TRBJ2-2; possible D gene TRBD1, 5 bases. This CDR3 has 14 amino acids. From germline, CDR1 is SGHVS and CDR2 FNYEAQ. The V end was cut by 4 bases, the J end by 7 bases, with 13 bases between. The CDR3 nucleotides are TGTGCCAGCAGCTCCGCAGGGATCGGCGGGGAGCTGTTTTTT. Translated: CASSSAGIGGELFF.